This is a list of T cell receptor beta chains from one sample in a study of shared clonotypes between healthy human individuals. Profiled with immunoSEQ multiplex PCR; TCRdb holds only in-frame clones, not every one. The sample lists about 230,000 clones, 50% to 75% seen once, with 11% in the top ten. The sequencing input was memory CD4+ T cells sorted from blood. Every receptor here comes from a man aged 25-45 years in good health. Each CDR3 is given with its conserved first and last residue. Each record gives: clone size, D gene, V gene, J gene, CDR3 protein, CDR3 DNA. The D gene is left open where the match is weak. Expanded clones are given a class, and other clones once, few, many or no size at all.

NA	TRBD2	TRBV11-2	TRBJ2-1	CASSPPSGSSYNEQFF	TGTGCCAGCAGCCCCCCTAGCGGGAGCTCCTACAATGAGCAGTTCTTC
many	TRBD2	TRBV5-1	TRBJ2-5	CASTVYLLAGGGIQETQYF	TGCGCCAGCACTGTCTACCTATTAGCGGGAGGAGGAATCCAAGAGACCCAGTACTTC
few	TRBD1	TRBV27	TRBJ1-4	CASSFDRVGEKLFF	TGTGCCAGCAGTTTCGACAGGGTAGGGGAAAAACTGTTTTTT
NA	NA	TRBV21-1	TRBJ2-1	CASSRQGIYNEQFF	TGTGCCAGCAGTCGACAGGGGATCTACAATGAGCAGTTCTTC
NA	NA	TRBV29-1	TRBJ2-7	CSVGSGYEQYF	TGCAGCGTTGGTAGCGGATACGAGCAGTACTTC
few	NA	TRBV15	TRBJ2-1	CATSSWGWNEQFF	TGTGCCACCAGCAGTTGGGGGTGGAATGAGCAGTTCTTC
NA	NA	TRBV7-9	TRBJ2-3	CASSYTDTQYF	TGTGCCAGCAGCTACACAGATACGCAGTATTTT
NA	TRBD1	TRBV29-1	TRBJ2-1	CSVPDRADEQFF	TGCAGCGTCCCGGACAGGGCGGATGAGCAGTTCTTC
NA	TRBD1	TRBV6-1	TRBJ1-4	CASYGTGSEKLFF	TGTGCCAGTTACGGGACAGGGTCTGAAAAACTGTTTTTT
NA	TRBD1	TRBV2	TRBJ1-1	CASKRQGDHTEAFF	TGTGCCAGCAAGAGACAGGGGGACCACACTGAAGCTTTCTTT
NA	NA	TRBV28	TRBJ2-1	CASSLEAIEQFF	TGTGCCAGCAGTTTAGAAGCAATTGAGCAGTTCTTC
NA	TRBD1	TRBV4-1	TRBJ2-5	CASSQGDRPQETQYF	TGCGCCAGCAGCCAAGGGGACAGGCCCCAAGAGACCCAGTACTTC
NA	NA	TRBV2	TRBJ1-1	CASSEILGANTEAFF	TGTGCCAGCAGTGAAATTTTAGGAGCCAACACTGAAGCTTTCTTT
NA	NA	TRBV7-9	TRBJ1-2	CASSLVSYGYTF	TGTGCCAGCAGCTTAGTTTCCTACGGCTACACCTTC
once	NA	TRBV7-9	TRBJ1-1	CASSLSHEAFF	TGTGCCAGCAGCTTATCCCATGAAGCTTTCTTT
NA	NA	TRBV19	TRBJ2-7	CASSILGVGLGEQYF	TGTGCCAGTAGTATACTCGGGGTAGGCCTCGGCGAGCAGTACTTC
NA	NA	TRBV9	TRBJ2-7	CARTWDRHYEQYF	TGTGCCCGAACCTGGGACCGCCACTACGAGCAGTACTTC
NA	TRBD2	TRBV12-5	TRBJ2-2	CASGLTSGRGTGELFF	TGTGCTAGTGGTTTGACTAGCGGGAGAGGCACCGGGGAGCTGTTTTTT
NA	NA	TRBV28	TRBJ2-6	CASNEAGANVLTF	TGTGCCAGCAATGAGGCTGGGGCCAACGTCCTGACTTTC
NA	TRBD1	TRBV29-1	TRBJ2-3	CSVGGQGWDTQYF	TGCAGCGTTGGAGGACAGGGATGGGATACGCAGTATTTT
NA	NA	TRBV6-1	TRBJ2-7	CASLISYEQYF	TGTGCCAGCCTAATCTCCTACGAGCAGTACTTC
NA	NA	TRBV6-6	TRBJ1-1	CASSSTKAEAFF	TGTGCCAGCAGTAGTACAAAGGCTGAAGCTTTCTTT
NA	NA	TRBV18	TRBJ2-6	CASSPLPTGANVLTF	TGTGCCAGCTCACCACTCCCGACTGGGGCCAACGTCCTGACTTTC
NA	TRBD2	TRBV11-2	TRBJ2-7	CASSFWEALAGDLYEQYF	TGTGCCAGCAGCTTTTGGGAAGCACTAGCGGGAGACCTCTACGAGCAGTACTTC
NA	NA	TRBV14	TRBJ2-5	CASSQDPARQETQYF	TGTGCCAGCAGCCAAGATCCAGCGAGACAAGAGACCCAGTACTTC
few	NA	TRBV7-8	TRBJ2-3	CASSFGRGPREEYF	TGTGCCAGCAGCTTTGGTCGGGGGCCCCGAGAGGAGTATTTT
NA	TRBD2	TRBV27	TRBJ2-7	CASSLKGLAGPYEQYF	TGTGCCAGCAGCCTAAAAGGACTAGCGGGACCCTACGAGCAGTACTTC
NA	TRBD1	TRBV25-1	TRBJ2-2	CASRQGGQSGTGELFF	TGTGCCAGCCGACAGGGGGGACAGTCGGGGACCGGGGAGCTGTTTTTT
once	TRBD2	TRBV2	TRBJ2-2	CASKTSGRLGTGELFF	TGTGCCAGCAAAACTAGCGGGAGGCTGGGGACCGGGGAGCTGTTTTTT
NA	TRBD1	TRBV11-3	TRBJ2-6	CASSPGGQGLTGANVLTF	TGTGCCAGCAGCCCAGGGGGACAGGGCCTCACTGGGGCCAACGTCCTGACTTTC
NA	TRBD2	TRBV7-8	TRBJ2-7	CASSRLAGSYEQYF	TGTGCCAGCAGCCGACTAGCGGGCTCCTACGAGCAGTACTTC
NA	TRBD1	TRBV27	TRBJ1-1	CASSLSSFPGQEAFF	TGTGCCAGCAGTTTATCCTCCTTTCCGGGACAGGAAGCTTTCTTT
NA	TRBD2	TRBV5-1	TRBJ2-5	CASSLTGRVEETQYF	TGCGCCAGCAGCTTGACGGGGAGGGTGGAAGAGACCCAGTACTTC
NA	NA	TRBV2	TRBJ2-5	CASLFMSGQETQYF	TGTGCCAGCCTTTTTATGAGCGGCCAAGAGACCCAGTACTTC
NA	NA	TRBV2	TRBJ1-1	CASSPDWNTEAFF	TGTGCCAGCAGTCCAGATTGGAACACTGAAGCTTTCTTT
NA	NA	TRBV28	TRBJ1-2	CATDRTNYGYTF	TGTGCCACAGACAGGACTAACTATGGCTACACCTTC
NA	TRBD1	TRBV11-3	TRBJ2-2	CASSLTGTGSGELFF	TGTGCCAGCAGCTTGACCGGGACAGGCTCCGGGGAGCTGTTTTTT
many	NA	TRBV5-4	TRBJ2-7	CASSLTSYEQYF	TGTGCCAGCAGCTTGACTAGCTACGAGCAGTACTTC
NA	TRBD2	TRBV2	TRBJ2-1	CASSQTSGRWSNEQFF	TGTGCCAGCAGTCAGACTAGCGGGAGATGGTCCAATGAGCAGTTCTTC
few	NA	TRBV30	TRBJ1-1	CASKFSGEAFF	TGTGCCTCCAAATTTTCAGGAGAAGCTTTCTTT
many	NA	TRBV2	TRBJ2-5	CASSAQTDQETQYF	TGTGCCAGCAGTGCCCAGACGGACCAAGAGACCCAGTACTTC
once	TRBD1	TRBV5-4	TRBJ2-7	CASSLGGTAYEQYF	TGTGCCAGCAGCTTGGGAGGGACAGCCTACGAGCAGTACTTC